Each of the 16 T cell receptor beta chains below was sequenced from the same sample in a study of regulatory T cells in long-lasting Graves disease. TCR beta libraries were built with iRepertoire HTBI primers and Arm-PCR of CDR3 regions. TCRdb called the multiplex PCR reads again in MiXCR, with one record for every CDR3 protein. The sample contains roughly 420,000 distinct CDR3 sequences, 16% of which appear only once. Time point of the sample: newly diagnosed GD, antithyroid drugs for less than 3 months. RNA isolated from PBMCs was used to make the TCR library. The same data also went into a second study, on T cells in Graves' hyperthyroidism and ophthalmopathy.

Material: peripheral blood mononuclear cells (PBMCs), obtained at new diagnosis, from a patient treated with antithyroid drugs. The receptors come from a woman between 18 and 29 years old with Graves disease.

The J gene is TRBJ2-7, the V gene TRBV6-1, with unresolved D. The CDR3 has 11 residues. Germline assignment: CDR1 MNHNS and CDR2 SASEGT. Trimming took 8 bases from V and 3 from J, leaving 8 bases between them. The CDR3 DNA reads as TGTGCCAGCCGGGTGAACTACGAGCAGTACTTC. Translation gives CASRVNYEQYF.

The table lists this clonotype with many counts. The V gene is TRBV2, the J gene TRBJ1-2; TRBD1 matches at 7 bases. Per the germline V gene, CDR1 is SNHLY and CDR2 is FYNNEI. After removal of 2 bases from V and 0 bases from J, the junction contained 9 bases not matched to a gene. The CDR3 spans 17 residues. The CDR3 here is CASSEPSQGEANYGYTF. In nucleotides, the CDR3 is TGTGCCAGCAGTGAACCATCTCAGGGGGAAGCTAACTATGGCTACACCTTC.

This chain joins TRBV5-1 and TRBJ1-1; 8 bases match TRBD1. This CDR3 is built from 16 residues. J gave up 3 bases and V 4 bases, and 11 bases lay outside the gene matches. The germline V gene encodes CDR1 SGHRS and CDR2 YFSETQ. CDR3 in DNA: TGCGCCAGCAGCGCTTCGGACAGGGAGGTCTACACTGAAGCTTTCTTT. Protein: CASSASDREVYTEAFF.

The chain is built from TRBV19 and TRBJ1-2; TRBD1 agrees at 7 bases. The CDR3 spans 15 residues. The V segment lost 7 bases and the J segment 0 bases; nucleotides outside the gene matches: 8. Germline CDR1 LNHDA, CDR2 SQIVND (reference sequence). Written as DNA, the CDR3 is TGTGCCAGTATTCAATTGGACAGGCCTAACTATGGCTACACCTTC. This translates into CASIQLDRPNYGYTF.

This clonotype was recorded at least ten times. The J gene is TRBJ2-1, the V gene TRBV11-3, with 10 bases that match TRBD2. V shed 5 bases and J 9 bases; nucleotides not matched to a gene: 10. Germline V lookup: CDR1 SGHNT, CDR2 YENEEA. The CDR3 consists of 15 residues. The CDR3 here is CASSRRTSGSTEQFF. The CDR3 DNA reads TGTGCCAGCAGCCGAAGGACTAGCGGTAGCACTGAGCAGTTCTTC.

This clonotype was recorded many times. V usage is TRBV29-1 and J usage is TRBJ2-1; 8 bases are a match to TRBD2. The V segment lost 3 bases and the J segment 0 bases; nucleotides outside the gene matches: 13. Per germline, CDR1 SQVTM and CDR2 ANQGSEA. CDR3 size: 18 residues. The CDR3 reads CSVDGLAGTRSSYNEQFF. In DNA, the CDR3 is TGCAGCGTTGATGGGCTAGCGGGCACCAGGAGCTCCTACAATGAGCAGTTCTTC.

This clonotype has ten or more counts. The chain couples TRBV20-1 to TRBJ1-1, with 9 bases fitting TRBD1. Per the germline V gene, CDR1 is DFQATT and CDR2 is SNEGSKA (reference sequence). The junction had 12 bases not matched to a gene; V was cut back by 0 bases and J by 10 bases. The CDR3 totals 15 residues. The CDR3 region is CSAREGTGSSLTAFF. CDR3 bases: TGCAGTGCTAGAGAGGGGACAGGGAGTTCGCTGACAGCTTTCTTT.

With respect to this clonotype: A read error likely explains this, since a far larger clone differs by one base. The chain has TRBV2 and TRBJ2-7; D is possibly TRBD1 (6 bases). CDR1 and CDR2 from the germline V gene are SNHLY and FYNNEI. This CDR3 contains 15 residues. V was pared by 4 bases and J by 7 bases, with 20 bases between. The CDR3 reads CASSATGTTNNEQYF. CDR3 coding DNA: TGTGCCAGCAGTGCCACCGGGACAACTAACAATGAGCAGTACTTC.

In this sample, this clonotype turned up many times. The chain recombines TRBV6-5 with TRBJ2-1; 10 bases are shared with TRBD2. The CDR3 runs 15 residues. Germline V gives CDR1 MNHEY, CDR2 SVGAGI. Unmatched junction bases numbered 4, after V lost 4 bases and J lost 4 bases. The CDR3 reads CASSLTSGMYNEQFF. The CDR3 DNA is TGTGCCAGCAGTTTAACTAGCGGGATGTACAATGAGCAGTTCTTC.

The CDR3 nucleotides read TGCAGTGCTAGAGATCCGTTGACAGTTAACACTGAAGCTTTCTTT. This encodes CSARDPLTVNTEAFF. This rearrangement joins TRBV20-1 to TRBJ1-1; D is perhaps TRBD1 (5 bases). This CDR3 region has 15 residues. The V gene lost 0 bases and the J gene lost 2 bases, with 13 bases spanning the gap. Germline loops: CDR1 DFQATT, CDR2 SNEGSKA (reference sequence).

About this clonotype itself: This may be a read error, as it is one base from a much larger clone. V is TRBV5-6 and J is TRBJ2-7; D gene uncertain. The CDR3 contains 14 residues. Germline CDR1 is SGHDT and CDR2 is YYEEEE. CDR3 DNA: TGTGCCAGCAGCACCATGTACAGTACCTACGAGCAGGACTTC. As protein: CASSTMYSTYEQDF.

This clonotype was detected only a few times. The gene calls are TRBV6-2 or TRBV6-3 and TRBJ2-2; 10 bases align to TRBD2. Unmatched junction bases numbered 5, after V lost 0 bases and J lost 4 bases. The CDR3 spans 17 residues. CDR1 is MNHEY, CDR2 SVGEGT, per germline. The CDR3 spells CASSYSGAGGGTGELFF. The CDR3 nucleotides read TGTGCCAGCAGTTACTCGGGAGCGGGAGGGGGCACCGGGGAGCTGTTTTTT.

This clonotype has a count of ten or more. CDR3 protein: CASSAGFNTDTQYF. CDR3 nucleotide sequence: TGTGCCAGCAGCGCGGGGTTCAACACAGATACGCAGTATTTT. This chain links TRBV6-1 with TRBJ2-3; TRBD2 might be the D (6 bases). The CDR3 has 14 residues. Germline CDR1 is MNHNS and CDR2 is SASEGT. The V end lost 6 bases, the J end lost 2 bases, and 12 bases lay between the germline ends.

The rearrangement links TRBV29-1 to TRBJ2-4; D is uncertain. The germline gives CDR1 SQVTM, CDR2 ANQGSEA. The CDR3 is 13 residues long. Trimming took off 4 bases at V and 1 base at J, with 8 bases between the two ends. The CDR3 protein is CSVAVGAKNIQYF. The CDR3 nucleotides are TGCAGCGTTGCCGTCGGGGCCAAAAACATTCAGTACTTC. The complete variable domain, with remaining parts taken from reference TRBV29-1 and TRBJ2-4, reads SAVISQKPSRDICQRGTSLTIQCQVDSQVTMMFWYRQQPGQSLTLIATANQGSEATYESGFVIDKFPISRPNLTFSTLTVSNMSPEDSSIYLCSVAVGAKNIQYFGAGTRLSVL.

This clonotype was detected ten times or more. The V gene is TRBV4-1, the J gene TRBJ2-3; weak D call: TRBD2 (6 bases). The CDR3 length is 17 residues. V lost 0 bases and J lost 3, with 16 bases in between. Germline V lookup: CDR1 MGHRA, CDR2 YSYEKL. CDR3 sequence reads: CASSQEGAPGVTDTQYF. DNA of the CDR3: TGCGCCAGCAGCCAAGAAGGCGCGCCGGGGGTAACAGATACGCAGTATTTT.

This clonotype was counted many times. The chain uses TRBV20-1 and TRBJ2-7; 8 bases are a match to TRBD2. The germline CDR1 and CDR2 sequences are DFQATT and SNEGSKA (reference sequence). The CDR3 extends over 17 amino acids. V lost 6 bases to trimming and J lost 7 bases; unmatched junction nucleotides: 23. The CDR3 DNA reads TGCAGTGCCCCAGACAGGACAGCTCGGGGGGGGGCTAAGGAGCAGTACTTC. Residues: CSAPDRTARGGAKEQYF.